The 18 T cell receptor beta chains given below trace back to one sample, sequenced in a study of blood T cell repertoires in COVID-19. Repertoires were generated with immunoSEQ multiplex PCR, while TCRdb's copy carries only in-frame clones and drops some. The data contain approximately 210,000 clones, around nine tenths of them seen just once; the ten biggest clones take up 4.8%. The sequencing sample was made of peripheral blood. These receptors all come from a woman aged 40 to 49 with acute or convalescent COVID-19.

Written as DNA, the CDR3 is TGTGCCAGCAGTTACTCGAGGGGGGGAGGCTACACCTTC. It yields the protein CASSYSRGGGYTF. The V and J genes are TRBV6-5 and TRBJ1-2, with D perhaps matching TRBD1 (6 bases). Trimming took off 0 bases at V and 8 bases at J, with 10 bases between the two ends. From germline, CDR1 is MNHEY and CDR2 SVGAGI. CDR3 size: 13 residues.

The V gene is TRBV6-5, the J gene TRBJ1-5; D is uncertain. The CDR3 is 13 amino acids. The germline CDR1 and CDR2 sequences are MNHEY and SVGAGI. V lost 7 bases to trimming and J lost 4 bases, with 11 bases between them. Here the CDR3 reads CASKFTENQPQHF. The CDR3 region has the DNA TGTGCCAGCAAATTCACCGAGAATCAGCCCCAGCATTTT.

The chain uses TRBV30 and TRBJ1-2, with D maybe TRBD1 (5 bases). Germline assignment: CDR1 GTSNPN and CDR2 SVGIG (reference sequence). The V end was cut by 5 bases, the J end by 5 bases, with 21 bases between. The CDR3 has 15 amino acids. The CDR3 spells CAWGGGARGFYGYTF. CDR3 in DNA: TGTGCCTGGGGGGGAGGTGCAAGAGGCTTTTATGGCTACACCTTC.

V usage is TRBV3-1 (or the pseudogene TRBV3-2) and J usage is TRBJ1-2, with a weak D call TRBD1 (5 bases). The germline V gene has CDR1 LGHDT and CDR2 YNNKEL (reference sequence). The CDR3 loop spans 13 amino acids. V dropped 4 bases and J dropped 6 bases, with 12 bases sitting between them. The CDR3 region has the DNA TGTGCCAGCAGCCCCCTCGGGGGACATGGCTACACCTTC. Protein product: CASSPLGGHGYTF.

The chain recombines TRBV19 with TRBJ1-1; D uncertain. This CDR3 region has 14 residues. Trimming removed 3 bases from V and 10 bases from J, with 18 bases in between. The germline V gene encodes CDR1 LNHDA and CDR2 SQIVND (reference sequence). The CDR3 here is CASSIGRVRQGAFF. The DNA for the CDR3 is TGTGCCAGTAGTATCGGCCGGGTAAGGCAAGGAGCTTTCTTT.

The chain recombines TRBV11-2 with TRBJ1-3, with D perhaps matching TRBD1 (6 bases). The CDR3 spans 14 residues. Germline CDR1 is SGHAT and CDR2 is FQNNGV. V lost 1 base to trimming and J lost 5 bases, with 9 bases between them. For the CDR3, the DNA is TGTGCCAGCAGCTTAGGCGGACAGAGAAACACCATATATTTT. Amino acids: CASSLGGQRNTIYF.

This clone occurred a few times. V is TRBV6-2 or TRBV6-3 and J is TRBJ2-7; possible D gene TRBD2, 5 bases. Germline values: CDR1 MNHEY, CDR2 SVGEGT. Trimming removed 6 bases at V and 5 bases at J, with 20 bases between. The CDR3 is 15 amino acids. DNA of the CDR3: TGTGCCAGCAGCTCCATGGACTCCCCGGTCAACGAGCAGTACGTC. Protein: CASSSMDSPVNEQYV.

This rearrangement joins TRBV9 to TRBJ2-7; tentative D call: TRBD1 (5 bases). The CDR3 has 16 amino acids. Germline lookup yields CDR1 SGDLS and CDR2 YYNGEE. The germline V and J ends were trimmed by 0 bases and 2 bases, with 15 bases remaining between them. CDR3 bases: TGTGCCAGCAGCGTAGCTCGGGCAGGGCCTACCTACGAGCAGTACGTC. As protein: CASSVARAGPTYEQYV.

In DNA form, the CDR3 reads TGTGCCAGCAGCCGATCCGGGACAGGGGGCAATGAGCAGTACGTC. This sequence encodes CASSRSGTGGNEQYV. The chain is built from TRBV13 and TRBJ2-7; 12 positions match TRBD1. V was clipped by 5 bases and J by 7 bases; unmatched bases: 9. CDR3 size: 15 residues. Germline V gene sequence: CDR1 PRHDT, CDR2 FYEKMQ (reference sequence).

The chain links TRBV6-1 to TRBJ1-2; TRBD1 agrees at 9 bases. Germline loops: CDR1 MNHNS, CDR2 SASEGT. CDR3 length: 16 amino acids. Trimming took 4 bases from V and 2 from J; bases not matched to a gene: 8. The CDR3 here is CASSGQGGLGNYGYTF. In DNA form, the CDR3 reads TGTGCCAGCAGTGGACAGGGGGGATTAGGGAACTATGGCTACACCTTC.

The CDR3, as DNA: TGTGCCAGCAGGGGGGGGGTCGATCCCGCCTATGGCTACACCTTC. Translation: CASRGGVDPAYGYTF. This chain uses TRBV5-8 with TRBJ1-2, with D perhaps TRBD1 (5 bases). The germline CDR1 and CDR2 sequences are SGHTS and YDEGEE. The V end was cut by 5 bases, the J end by 4 bases, with 18 bases between. The CDR3 is 15 residues long.

This clone was seen just once. V usage is TRBV7-9 and J usage is TRBJ2-3; TRBD1 matches at 7 bases. This CDR3 has 14 residues. The V and J ends lost 7 bases and 1 base, in that order; junction bases with no gene match: 5. Germline V gene lookup returns CDR1 SEHNR and CDR2 FQNEAQ (reference sequence). CDR3 amino acids: CASTITGGTDTQYF. The CDR3 nucleotides are TGTGCCAGCACCATAACAGGGGGCACAGATACGCAGTATTTT.

The chain combines TRBV6-4 with TRBJ2-7, with 7 positions matching TRBD1. The ends lost 4 bases at V and 2 bases at J; junction bases unmatched: 8. The CDR3 totals 15 residues. The germline gives CDR1 MRHNA, CDR2 SNTAGT. For the CDR3, the DNA is TGTGCCAGCAGTGCAAACAGGGGATCCCCCTACGAGCAGTACGTC. Translating gives CASSANRGSPYEQYV.

The rearrangement uses TRBV19 and TRBJ1-1; tentative D call: TRBD1 (6 bases). The V gene lost 7 bases and the J gene lost 6 bases, with 21 bases spanning the gap. The CDR3 is 15 amino acids. Per germline, CDR1 LNHDA and CDR2 SQIVND (reference sequence). The CDR3 sequence is CASTSTSGAWAEAFF. DNA of the CDR3: TGTGCCAGTACCTCAACTTCAGGGGCTTGGGCTGAAGCTTTCTTT.

V is TRBV28 and J is TRBJ2-3, with 9 nucleotides matching TRBD1. After removal of 5 bases from V and 4 bases from J, the junction contained 10 bases not matched to a gene. The CDR3 totals 16 residues. The germline V gene encodes CDR1 MDHEN and CDR2 SYDVKM. This CDR3 reads CASSVRDRVFSDTQYF. The CDR3 nucleotides read TGTGCCAGCAGTGTCCGGGACAGGGTGTTTTCAGATACGCAGTATTTT.

The chain combines TRBV7-2 with TRBJ1-2; the D gene is possibly TRBD1 (6 bases). V was clipped by 1 base and J by 7 bases, with 16 bases between them. The germline CDR1 and CDR2 sequences are SGHTA and FQGNSA. The CDR3 is made up of 15 amino acids. In nucleotides, the CDR3 is TGTGCCAGCAGCTTAGGGTGGCGACAGGACGGTGGCTACACCTTC. Residues: CASSLGWRQDGGYTF.

This chain uses TRBV6-5 with TRBJ1-5; D may be TRBD1 (6 bases). The CDR3 extends over 14 amino acids. Germline V gene data show CDR1 as MNHEY and CDR2 as SVGAGI. The V end was cut by 7 bases, the J end by 0 bases, with 10 bases between. DNA of the CDR3: TGTGCCAGCACACAGGGAAATAGCAATCAGCCCCAGCATTTT. Translated, it gives CASTQGNSNQPQHF.

The chain recombines TRBV2 with TRBJ1-4, with TRBD1 identical over 9 bases. The CDR3 is made up of 17 amino acids. Germline CDR1 SNHLY, CDR2 FYNNEI. V lost 2 bases, J lost 7 bases, and 11 bases stayed unmatched. Here the CDR3 reads CASSESPGTGKGEKLFF. CDR3 nucleotide sequence: TGTGCCAGCAGTGAAAGTCCCGGGACAGGGAAGGGTGAAAAACTGTTTTTT. The entire variable domain, with the rest obtained from reference TRBV2 and TRBJ1-4, is as follows: EPEVTQTPSHQVTQMGQEVILRCVPISNHLYFYWYRQILGQKVEFLVSFYNNEISEKSEIFDDQFSVERPDGSNFTLKIRSTKLEDSAMYFCASSESPGTGKGEKLFFGSGTQLSVL.